The 9 T cell receptor beta chains given below trace back to one sample, sequenced in a study of CD8 T cells in ankylosing spondylitis. Via MiXCR, TCRdb re-called the 5' RACE reads, giving one row per CDR3 protein. The table has 300,000 to 400,000 distinct CDR3 sequences, roughly 11% seen once; the top ten hold roughly 9.2%. The sample was blood, either unsorted or a sorted T cell fraction (not recorded which). The receptors stem from a female donor with ankylosing spondylitis or in good health (not recorded which).

Note on this clonotype: This may stem from a read error, because a much larger clone lies one nucleotide away. The chain uses TRBV20-1 and TRBJ1-2; 7 nucleotides match TRBD1. Germline V gene lookup returns CDR1 DFQATT and CDR2 SNEGSKA (reference sequence). V trimming: 5 bases; J trimming: 12 bases; junction bases outside the gene matches: 15. The CDR3 extends over 13 amino acids. The CDR3 loop reads CSAVNRGFGGDTF. The CDR3 DNA sequence: TGCAGTGCTGTCAACAGGGGTTTTGGCGGCGACACCTTC.

This clonotype occurred many times. The V gene is TRBV5-6, the J gene TRBJ2-3; D is ambiguous. V was shortened by 2 bases and J by 6 bases, with 7 bases between the two germline ends. Per germline, CDR1 SGHDT and CDR2 YYEEEE. CDR3 length: 12 residues. In DNA, the CDR3 is TGTGCCAGCAGCTTTGCATCGGATACGCAGTATTTT. The encoded protein is CASSFASDTQYF.

The chain recombines TRBV7-8 with TRBJ2-3; 11 bases agree with TRBD2. V shed 10 bases and J 2 bases; nucleotides not matched to a gene: 8. This CDR3 region has 15 residues. The germline gives CDR1 SGHVS, CDR2 FQNEAQ. CDR3 residues: CATLPLAGATDTQYF. The CDR3, as DNA: TGTGCCACCCTTCCACTAGCGGGGGCCACAGATACGCAGTATTTT.

The sample holds many counts of this clonotype. The gene calls are TRBV6-2 or TRBV6-3 and TRBJ2-7; no clear D. This CDR3 has 13 amino acids. The V gene lost 7 bases and the J gene lost 1 base, with 11 bases spanning the gap. The V gene's germline CDR1 is MNHEY and CDR2 SVGEGT. CDR3 protein: CASNLDGSYEQYF. Written as DNA, the CDR3 is TGTGCCAGCAATTTGGACGGTTCCTACGAGCAGTACTTC.

This clonotype showed up many times. The V gene is TRBV29-1, the J gene TRBJ2-1; D is perhaps TRBD2 (5 bases). Per germline, CDR1 SQVTM and CDR2 ANQGSEA. The CDR3 consists of 16 residues. Trimming pared 7 bases from V and 0 bases from J, leaving 19 bases between. The CDR3 is CSASEPGRRSYNEQFF. CDR3 nucleotides: TGCAGCGCCTCAGAACCGGGGAGACGCTCCTACAATGAGCAGTTCTTC.

This clonotype was recorded at least ten times. V usage is TRBV6-2 or TRBV6-3 and J usage is TRBJ1-3; D not resolved. Germline CDR1 MNHEY, CDR2 SVGEGT. CDR3 length: 15 amino acids. Trimming removed 5 bases at V and 0 bases at J, with 11 bases between. The CDR3 here is CASSKDGASGNTIYF. The CDR3 bases are TGTGCCAGCAGTAAGGACGGAGCCTCTGGAAACACCATATATTTT.

The table lists this clonotype with many counts. CDR3 amino acids: CASSEATGLLYEQYF. CDR3 DNA sequence: TGTGCCAGCAGTGAAGCGACAGGCCTGCTCTACGAGCAGTACTTC. The chain links TRBV6-1 to TRBJ2-7; possibly TRBD1 for D (6 bases). CDR3 size: 15 residues. Between the trimmed V and J ends, which lost 0 bases and 3 bases, there was a span of 12 bases. Germline-derived CDR1 and CDR2 are MNHNS and SASEGT.

This clonotype showed up many times. The CDR3 DNA sequence: TGCGCCAGCAGCCGGTCGGCGGGAAATGAGCAGTTCTTC. Residues: CASSRSAGNEQFF. This chain links TRBV5-1 with TRBJ2-1; D is perhaps TRBD2 (6 bases). The ends were cut back, 4 bases at V and 7 bases at J, with 12 bases in the middle. This CDR3 is 13 amino acids long. Germline V gene data show CDR1 as SGHRS and CDR2 as YFSETQ.

In this sample, this clonotype turned up many times. V usage is TRBV20-1 and J usage is TRBJ2-1, with D perhaps matching TRBD2 (5 bases). The V end was cut by 2 bases, the J end by 6 bases, with 14 bases between. CDR1 DFQATT and CDR2 SNEGSKA come from the germline V gene (reference sequence). The CDR3 length is 14 residues. As DNA, the CDR3 is TGCAGTGCTAGATTACCGGGGTACGGCAATGAGCAGTTCTTC. Amino acid sequence: CSARLPGYGNEQFF.